Shown below are 25 T cell receptor beta chains from a single sample sequenced in a study of shared T cell receptors in the human thymus. Profiling relied on immunoSEQ multiplex PCR, and the TCRdb table lists in-frame clones only, not all of them. The sample shows fewer than 700,000 clones, approximately 88% of them seen only once. These data were also reused for a study on human thymus T cells.

Sequenced: thymocytes. The origin of the receptors is a boy under three years old with a congenital heart defect.

This chain connects TRBV11-1 to TRBJ2-7; possibly TRBD2 for D (5 bases). The CDR3 is made up of 16 amino acids. Trimming pared 5 bases from V and 2 bases from J, leaving 19 bases between. Germline CDR1 SGHAT, CDR2 FQDESV (reference sequence). The CDR3 sequence: CASSPTGLRATYEQYF. CDR3 nucleotides: TGTGCCAGCAGCCCAACGGGCCTGAGGGCGACCTACGAGCAGTACTTC.

J is TRBJ2-7 and V is TRBV5-4, with a weak D call TRBD2 (7 bases). The V gene lost 1 base and the J gene lost 0 bases, with 17 bases spanning the gap. Per germline, CDR1 SGHNT and CDR2 YYREEE (reference sequence). The CDR3 is 17 residues long. The CDR3 loop is CASSLLGGASFSYEQYF. CDR3 bases: TGTGCCAGCAGCTTGTTGGGGGGGGCTAGCTTCTCCTACGAGCAGTACTTC.

This chain connects TRBV9 to TRBJ2-1; the D gene is possibly TRBD2 (5 bases). CDR1 is SGDLS, CDR2 YYNGEE, per germline. CDR3 length: 15 amino acids. The V end lost 5 bases, the J end lost 2 bases, and 14 bases lay between the germline ends. The CDR3 region has the DNA TGTGCCAGCAGGTGGGTCGGGGATCCCTACAATGAGCAGTTCTTC. Its translation: CASRWVGDPYNEQFF.

This clone turned up a few times. This chain links TRBV19 with TRBJ1-1; D might be TRBD1 (6 bases). Germline CDR1 reads LNHDA; CDR2 reads SQIVND (reference sequence). The CDR3 spans 14 residues. The V end was cut by 5 bases, the J end by 5 bases, with 15 bases between. CDR3 sequence: CASSSPTGWTEAFF. In DNA form, the CDR3 reads TGTGCCAGTAGTTCCCCTACAGGGTGGACTGAAGCTTTCTTT.

The J gene is TRBJ1-5, the V gene TRBV6-4; 7 bases are a match to TRBD1. The CDR3 consists of 13 residues. Per germline, CDR1 MRHNA and CDR2 SNTAGT. Trimming at V came to 5 bases and at J to 6 bases, leaving 4 bases not matched to a gene. The CDR3 region has the DNA TGTGCCAGCAGTAGTAACAGGGGTCAGCCCCAGCATTTT. Translating gives CASSSNRGQPQHF.

CDR3 DNA: TGCGCCAGCAGCGAGGCGACCCTGAACACCGGGGAGCTGTTTTTT. As protein: CASSEATLNTGELFF. The chain uses TRBV4-1 and TRBJ2-2; D ambiguous. CDR1 is MGHRA and CDR2 is YSYEKL in the germline V gene. The CDR3 sequence is 15 residues long. V gave up 5 bases and J gave up 1 base, with 11 bases separating them.

This chain's CDR3 is CASRDGRAGVTDTQYF. In nucleotides, the CDR3 is TGTGCCAGCAGGGACGGGAGGGCCGGTGTAACAGATACGCAGTATTTT. The gene calls are TRBV27 and TRBJ2-3, with 8 nucleotides matching TRBD2. Germline lookup yields CDR1 MNHEY and CDR2 SMNVEV (reference sequence). V trimming: 6 bases; J trimming: 3 bases; junction bases outside the gene matches: 11. This CDR3 is built from 16 residues.

The J gene is TRBJ2-5, the V gene TRBV25-1, with TRBD2 matching 10 bases. Germline lookup yields CDR1 MGHDK and CDR2 SYGVNS. This CDR3 has 16 residues. J was trimmed by 5 bases and V by 2 bases; bases with no gene match: 8. This CDR3 reads CASSEGSGRAGETQYF. The CDR3 nucleotides are TGTGCCAGCAGTGAAGGGAGCGGGAGGGCCGGGGAGACCCAGTACTTC.

The chain couples TRBV9 to TRBJ2-1; D uncertain. V was trimmed by 0 bases and J by 1 base, leaving 8 bases between them. This CDR3 has 15 amino acids. The germline CDR1 and CDR2 sequences are SGDLS and YYNGEE. The DNA for the CDR3 is TGTGCCAGCAGCGTAGTGGGCTTTTCCTACAATGAGCAGTTCTTC. Translation: CASSVVGFSYNEQFF. Full variable domain (missing parts from reference TRBV9 and TRBJ2-1): DSGVTQTPKHLITATGQRVTLRCSPRSGDLSVYWYQQSLDQGLQFLIQYYNGEERAKGNILERFSAQQFPDLHSELNLSSLELGDSALYFCASSVVGFSYNEQFFGPGTRLTVL.

J is TRBJ2-3 and V is TRBV4-3; 10 positions match TRBD1. Germline loops: CDR1 LGHNA, CDR2 YSLEER. The CDR3 is made up of 16 amino acids. Trimming cost V 2 bases and J 2 bases; bases outside gene matches: 4. The CDR3: CASSQRQGATTDTQYF. In nucleotides, the CDR3 is TGCGCCAGCAGCCAACGACAGGGGGCGACCACAGATACGCAGTATTTT.

This sequence joins TRBV7-2 and TRBJ2-1; the D gene is possibly TRBD2 (6 bases). Per germline, CDR1 SGHTA and CDR2 FQGNSA. This CDR3 has 16 residues. Trimming left V 1 base short and J 10 bases short, with 20 bases between. The CDR3 DNA follows: TGTGCCAGCAGCTTAGGCCTCAGGCTAGCGCGGTTCGAGCAGTTCTTC. Translating it yields CASSLGLRLARFEQFF.

This clone has a handful of counts. This chain joins TRBV10-3 and TRBJ2-7; 8 positions match TRBD2. The CDR3 is 13 residues long. The J segment lost 7 bases and the V segment lost 10 bases, leaving 12 bases of the junction unmatched. Germline assignment: CDR1 ENHRY and CDR2 SYGVKD. As DNA, the CDR3 is TGTGCCACGGGCCCCCCTCTAGCGGGTGAGCAGTACTTC. Protein sequence: CATGPPLAGEQYF.

The V and J genes are TRBV18 and TRBJ2-7; 8 bases match TRBD1. CDR3 length equals 14 residues. J lost 5 bases, V lost 4 bases, and 7 bases had no gene match. Germline values: CDR1 KGHSH, CDR2 LQKENI. CDR3 sequence reads: CASSLADRVNEQYF. As DNA, the CDR3 is TGTGCCAGCTCACTGGCGGACAGGGTAAACGAGCAGTACTTC. The variable domain in full, completed from reference TRBV18 and TRBJ2-7, reads NAGVMQNPRHLVRRRGQEARLRCSPMKGHSHVYWYRQLPEEGLKFMVYLQKENIIDESGMPKERFSAEFPKEGPSILRIQQVVRGDSAAYFCASSLADRVNEQYFGPGTRLTVT.

The J gene is TRBJ1-2, the V gene TRBV4-1; TRBD1 is a possible D gene (5 bases). Trimming took off 4 bases at V and 4 bases at J, with 13 bases between the two ends. CDR3 length: 14 amino acids. CDR1 is MGHRA, CDR2 YSYEKL, per germline. The CDR3 spells CASSRETDFYGYTF. The CDR3 coding sequence is TGCGCCAGCAGCCGAGAGACAGATTTCTATGGCTACACCTTC.

The gene calls are TRBV27 and TRBJ2-3, with a tentative D call TRBD2 (5 bases). The germline CDR1 and CDR2 sequences are MNHEY and SMNVEV (reference sequence). The CDR3 has 19 amino acids. The V end was cut by 3 bases, the J end by 2 bases, with 24 bases between. In DNA form, the CDR3 reads TGTGCCAGCAGTTTGGGTCCGGAGACTAACGATTCTCACACAGATACGCAGTATTTT. Its protein product is CASSLGPETNDSHTDTQYF.

This clone showed up just once. This sequence joins TRBV27 and TRBJ2-7, with 8 bases lining up with TRBD2. The CDR3 spans 15 residues. The germline gives CDR1 MNHEY, CDR2 SMNVEV (reference sequence). Germline trimming cut 0 bases from V and 3 bases from J; bases unmatched to any gene: 4. The CDR3 DNA sequence: TGTGCCAGCAGTTTATCTTACCGGGGGGGCTACGAGCAGTACTTC. Translation gives CASSLSYRGGYEQYF.

Concerning this clone itself: The sample contains more than one DNA sequence encoding this CDR3. The rearrangement joins TRBV4-3 to TRBJ1-3; tentative D call: TRBD1 (5 bases). Germline V gene sequence: CDR1 LGHNA, CDR2 YSLEER. V dropped 0 bases and J dropped 2 bases, with 11 bases sitting between them. The CDR3 sequence is 16 residues long. The CDR3: CASSQEGRVTGNTIYF. In DNA form, the CDR3 reads TGCGCCAGCAGCCAAGAGGGCAGGGTAACTGGAAACACCATATATTTT.

The chain links TRBV6-5 to TRBJ1-1; TRBD1 might be the D (5 bases). V gave up 0 bases and J gave up 10 bases, with 18 bases separating them. This CDR3 is 15 amino acids long. CDR1 and CDR2 from the germline V gene are MNHEY and SVGAGI. The DNA of the CDR3 is TGTGCCAGCAGTTACTCGCCGGGGGGGGGAGAGGTAGCTTTCTTT. Translating it yields CASSYSPGGGEVAFF.

This chain joins TRBV7-2 and TRBJ2-1, with TRBD2 as a possible D gene (5 bases). CDR3 length: 16 residues. Germline V CDR1 and CDR2: SGHTA, FQGNSA. V lost 5 bases and J lost 0, with 14 bases in between. The CDR3 DNA follows: TGTGCCAGCAGCGTCCCTTTGCGGGCCTCCTACAATGAGCAGTTCTTC. This sequence encodes CASSVPLRASYNEQFF.

The chain is built from TRBV7-9 and TRBJ1-1, with D possibly being TRBD1 (5 bases). There are 14 residues in the CDR3. Trimming removed 1 base from V and 4 bases from J, with 10 bases in between. The germline gives CDR1 SEHNR, CDR2 FQNEAQ (reference sequence). The CDR3 coding sequence is TGTGCCAGCAGCTTAGTCAGGGCTTCCACTGAAGCTTTCTTT. Translating it yields CASSLVRASTEAFF.

The table lists this clone with a count of one. The genes are TRBV9 and TRBJ2-1; D unclear. The CDR3 runs 14 residues. Between the trimmed V and J ends, which lost 1 base and 4 bases, there was a span of 9 bases. Germline values: CDR1 SGDLS, CDR2 YYNGEE. CDR3: CASSVIAQYNEQFF. In nucleotides, the CDR3 is TGTGCCAGCAGCGTAATAGCCCAATACAATGAGCAGTTCTTC.

The chain recombines TRBV7-9 with TRBJ2-7; TRBD2 matches at 8 bases. CDR1 is SEHNR, CDR2 FQNEAQ, per germline (reference sequence). Trimming at V came to 4 bases and at J to 0 bases, leaving 2 bases not matched to a gene. This CDR3 is 14 amino acids long. CDR3 loop: CASSSGGDSYEQYF. The CDR3 bases are TGTGCCAGCAGCTCGGGGGGGGACTCCTACGAGCAGTACTTC.

The CDR3 here is CASSFLGAHPSYEQYF. The CDR3, as DNA: TGTGCCAGCAGTTTTTTAGGGGCTCACCCCTCCTACGAGCAGTACTTC. The chain uses TRBV27 and TRBJ2-7, with TRBD1 as a possible D gene (5 bases). This CDR3 has 16 residues. With 3 bases removed from V and 0 bases from J, the gap between germline ends came to 15 bases. Per germline, CDR1 MNHEY and CDR2 SMNVEV (reference sequence).

The chain employs TRBV10-3 and TRBJ2-7; a weak D match, TRBD1 (8 bases). This CDR3 has 17 amino acids. Per the germline V gene, CDR1 is ENHRY and CDR2 is SYGVKD. V lost 4 bases and J 6 bases, leaving 25 bases between the germline ends. This chain's CDR3 is CAISGPPGGTGPAEQYF. In DNA form, the CDR3 reads TGTGCCATCAGTGGCCCACCCGGGGGGACAGGTCCGGCCGAGCAGTACTTC.

The rearrangement uses TRBV2 and TRBJ2-1, with 12 bases identical to TRBD2. Germline-derived CDR1 and CDR2 are SNHLY and FYNNEI. The CDR3 runs to 16 residues. After removal of 3 bases from V and 7 bases from J, the junction contained 7 bases not matched to a gene. The CDR3 reads CASSDRTSGTRNEQFF. The CDR3 DNA reads TGTGCCAGCAGTGACCGGACTAGCGGGACCCGGAATGAGCAGTTCTTC.